The subject of this entry is one TCR beta chain. This specimen comes from a study of shared clonotypes between healthy human individuals. Study as a whole: Samples came from two female and a few male donors aged 18 to 49.

The CDR3 has 13 residues. V lost 6 bases, J lost 8 bases, and 14 bases lay in between. Germline CDR1 and CDR2: MGHDK and SYGVNS. The repertoire was sequenced with immunoSEQ multiplex PCR; TCRdb's copy has only in-frame clones and lacks some. The table records about 2.4 million clones, 93% of them present only once. The sequenced sample was naive CD4+ T cells from PBMCs. The subset is: CD45RA+ positively selected. The sequence was collected from a man aged 18 to 30 in good health. Some clones in this sample may be carry-over from other donors' samples. This chain links TRBV25-1 with TRBJ1-3; a weak D match, TRBD1 (6 bases). The DNA of the CDR3 is TGTGCCAGCAGCAGGGGCCTAGCAGACACCATATATTTT. Amino acids: CASSRGLADTIYF.